This TCR beta chain was sequenced for a study of cytomegalovirus exposure and HLA in healthy donors. Whole-study findings and limits: Upon later analysis, TCR association rates were observed to vary by HLA locus, being highest for DRB1 and lowest for HLA-C. Later on, a genetic analysis was performed. It linked a missense variant in DCLRE1C with V- and J-gene trimming of TCR beta.

Germline CDR1 is SEHNR and CDR2 is FQNEAQ (reference sequence). The V gene lost 2 bases and the J gene lost 2 bases, with 13 bases spanning the gap. There are 15 residues in the CDR3. Both 60 Vbeta primers and 13 Jbeta primers went into the PCR. Assay used: immunoSEQ multiplex PCR; TCRdb lists only in-frame clones, some missing. Of under 75,000 clones listed, 70% to 75% are singletons. This clone has more than one count but fewer than ten. What it recognizes is unknown. Donors sampled were nominally healthy, though unrecorded immune exposures were likely. The CMV serostatus of this donor was not recorded.

The sequenced material came from PBMCs. The sequence derives from a human donor in good health. The rearrangement joins TRBV7-9 to TRBJ2-7; D remains ambiguous. CDR3 amino acids: CASSLTLGLPYEQYF. The CDR3 DNA is TGTGCCAGCAGCTTAACCCTAGGCCTCCCCTACGAGCAGTACTTC.